The 6 T cell receptor beta chains presented below share a single source sample, sequenced in a study of kidney transplant recipient with SARS-CoV-2 infection. TCRdb reprocessed the reads with MiXCR, giving one entry per CDR3 protein. The sample gives fewer than 250,000 distinct CDR3 sequences, around 28% of which show up once; nearly 7.5% is in the top ten. Source: a blood sample, taken at baseline and on approximately day 120 from a kidney transplant recipient. These receptors were taken from a young adult male patient who had COVID-19 and was a kidney transplant recipient. Certain T cells may be donor cells from the graft.

In this sample, this clonotype turned up many times. The V and J genes are TRBV12-3 or TRBV12-4 and TRBJ1-5; D is undetermined. Trimming took 6 bases from V and 7 from J, leaving 10 bases between them. The CDR3 spans 12 residues. The CDR3 protein is CASRTQVQPQHF. CDR3 nucleotides: TGTGCCAGCAGGACCCAGGTCCAGCCCCAGCATTTT.

This clonotype was observed at least ten times. The chain links TRBV10-3 to TRBJ2-7, with D possibly being TRBD2 (5 bases). CDR1 is ENHRY and CDR2 is SYGVKD in the germline V gene. With 3 bases removed from V and 5 bases from J, the gap between germline ends came to 8 bases. CDR3 size: 12 residues. The CDR3 spells CAISELGDEQYF. The CDR3 nucleotides read TGTGCCATCAGTGAACTCGGGGACGAGCAGTACTTC.

J is TRBJ1-2 and V is TRBV9; D is uncertain. Per the germline V gene, CDR1 is SGDLS and CDR2 is YYNGEE. The CDR3 is 16 amino acids. Trimming removed 7 bases at V and 4 bases at J, with 23 bases between. Here the CDR3 reads CASVGLYSRKTYGYTF. In DNA form, the CDR3 reads TGTGCCAGCGTGGGTTTGTACTCAAGAAAGACCTATGGCTACACCTTC.

As concerns this clonotype: This sequence may be a read error, since a much larger clone differs from it by one base. This chain links TRBV4-2 with TRBJ2-3, with TRBD2 as a possible D gene (5 bases). Germline V gene lookup returns CDR1 LGHNA and CDR2 YNFKEQ. V dropped 0 bases and J dropped 2 bases, with 6 bases sitting between them. The CDR3 loop spans 14 amino acids. CDR3 in DNA: TGTGCCAGCAGCCAAGACGGGGACACAGATACGCAGTATTTT. Its protein is CASSQDGDTDTQYF.

Of note for this clonotype: A clone one base away is much larger, so this may be a read error. The chain recombines TRBV12-5 with TRBJ2-5; 12 nucleotides line up with TRBD2. The CDR3 spans 18 residues. Germline V CDR1 and CDR2: LGHNT, FRNRAP. The DNA of the CDR3 is TGTGCTAGTAGTTTGGTCCCCGGACTAGCGGGAAGTCCAGAGACCCAGTACTTC. Protein sequence: CASSLVPGLAGSPETQYF.

Concerning this clonotype itself: A much larger clone sits a single nucleotide away, making a read error possible. V is TRBV4-3 and J is TRBJ1-4, with a tentative D call TRBD1 (5 bases). Germline CDR1 reads LGHNA; CDR2 reads YSLEER. Deletions cut 0 bases from V and 0 bases from J, with 17 bases between. The CDR3 contains 19 residues. The CDR3, as DNA: TGCGCCAGCAGCCAAGATCGAGAGCGACAGATCGCAACTAATGAAAAACTGTTTTTT. Translating gives CASSQDRERQIATNEKLFF.